Sequencing of this T cell receptor beta chain was carried out in a study of cytotoxic CD8 clonotypes in ibrutinib-treated CLL. The assay was immunoSEQ multiplex PCR, and TCRdb's table has in-frame clones only and misses some. This sample has about 200,000 clones, with roughly three quarters found just once. Remarks on this clone: The antigen remains undetermined.

V was cut by 0 bases and J by 6 bases, with 9 bases left in between. Germline V CDR1 and CDR2: SEHNR, FQNEAQ (reference sequence). The CDR3 length is 14 residues. The study's findings and limits: Rising at ibrutinib response, clonality subsequently fell back toward baseline at progression. Public clonotypes proved infrequent, and on treatment they shrank or remained steady.

This sequence originates from a human donor with chronic lymphocytic leukemia. The chain has TRBV7-9 and TRBJ1-5; D remains unclear. The sample consisted of PBMCs, taken after 12 months of ibrutinib treatment. The CDR3 spells CASSLAGAVQPQHF. The DNA for the CDR3 is TGTGCCAGCAGCTTAGCGGGTGCGGTTCAGCCCCAGCATTTT.